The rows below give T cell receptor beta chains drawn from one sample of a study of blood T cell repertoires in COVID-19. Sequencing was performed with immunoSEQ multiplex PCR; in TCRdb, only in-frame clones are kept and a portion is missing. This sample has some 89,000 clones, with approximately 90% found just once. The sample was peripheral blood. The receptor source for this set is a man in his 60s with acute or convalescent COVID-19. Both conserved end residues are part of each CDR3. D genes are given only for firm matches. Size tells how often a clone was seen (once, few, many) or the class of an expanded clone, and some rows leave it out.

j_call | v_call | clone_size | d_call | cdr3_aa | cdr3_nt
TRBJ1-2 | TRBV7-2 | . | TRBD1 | CASSFKGALDYGYTF | TGTGCCAGCAGCTTTAAGGGGGCCCTCGACTATGGCTACACCTTC
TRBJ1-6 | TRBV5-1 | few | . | CASSYEENSPLHF | TGCGCCAGCAGCTACGAGGAGAATTCACCCCTCCACTTT
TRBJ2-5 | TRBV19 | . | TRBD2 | CASREAGATQETQYF | TGTGCCAGTAGGGAAGCGGGGGCTACCCAAGAGACCCAGTACTTC
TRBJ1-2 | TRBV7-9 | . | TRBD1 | CASSTGTANTNYGYTF | TGTGCCAGCAGCACCGGGACAGCTAATACTAACTATGGCTACACCTTC
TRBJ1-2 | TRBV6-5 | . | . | CASSRGDRNYGYTF | TGTGCCAGCAGTCGGGGGGACCGCAACTATGGCTACACCTTC
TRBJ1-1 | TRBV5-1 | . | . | CASAPRGGGVTEAFF | TGCGCCAGCGCCCCTCGAGGGGGGGGCGTCACTGAAGCTTTCTTT
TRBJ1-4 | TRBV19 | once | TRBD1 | CASSSGQGGTNEKLFF | TGTGCCAGTAGTAGTGGACAGGGGGGAACTAATGAAAAACTGTTTTTT
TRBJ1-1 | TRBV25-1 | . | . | CASSEFGRREAFF | TGTGCCAGCAGTGAATTCGGCAGGAGGGAAGCTTTCTTT
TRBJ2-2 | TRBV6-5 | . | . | CASSYGGMDTGELFF | TGTGCCAGCAGTTACGGGGGGATGGACACCGGGGAGCTGTTTTTT
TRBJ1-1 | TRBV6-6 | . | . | CASTPPTVGGEAFF | TGTGCCAGCACCCCTCCTACGGTCGGGGGTGAAGCTTTCTTT
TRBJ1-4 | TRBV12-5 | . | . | CASGRKDNRVGGSQTNEKLFF | TGTGCTAGTGGCCGCAAAGATAACAGGGTTGGAGGCTCTCAAACTAATGAAAAACTGTTTTTT
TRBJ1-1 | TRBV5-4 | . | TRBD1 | CASSLVRDSSEAFF | TGTGCCAGCAGCTTGGTCAGGGACAGCTCTGAAGCTTTCTTT
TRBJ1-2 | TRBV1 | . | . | CTSSLGTVNYGYTF | TGCACCAGCAGCCTCGGGACAGTAAACTATGGCTACACCTTC
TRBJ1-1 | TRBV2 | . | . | CASSVVAKNTEAFF | TGTGCCAGCAGTGTCGTGGCCAAGAACACTGAAGCTTTCTTT
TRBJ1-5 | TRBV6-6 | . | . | CASSYVAEGQPQHF | TGTGCCAGCAGTTACGTGGCAGAGGGTCAGCCCCAGCATTTT
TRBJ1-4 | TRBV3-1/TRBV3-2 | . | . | CASTTFTARKLFF | TGTGCCAGCACCACTTTTACCGCGAGAAAACTGTTTTTT